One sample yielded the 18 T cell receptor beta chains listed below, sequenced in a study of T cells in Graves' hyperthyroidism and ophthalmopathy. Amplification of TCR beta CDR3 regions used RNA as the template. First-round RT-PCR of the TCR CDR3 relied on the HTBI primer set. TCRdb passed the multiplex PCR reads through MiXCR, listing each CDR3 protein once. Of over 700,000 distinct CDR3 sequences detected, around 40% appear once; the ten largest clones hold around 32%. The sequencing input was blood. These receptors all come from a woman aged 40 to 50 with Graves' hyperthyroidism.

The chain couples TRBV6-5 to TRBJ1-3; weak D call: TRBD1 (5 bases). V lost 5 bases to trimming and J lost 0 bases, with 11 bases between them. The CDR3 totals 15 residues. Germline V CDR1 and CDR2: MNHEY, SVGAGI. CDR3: CASSRQFSSGNTIYF. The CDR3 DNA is TGTGCCAGCAGTAGACAGTTCTCCTCTGGAAACACCATATATTTT.

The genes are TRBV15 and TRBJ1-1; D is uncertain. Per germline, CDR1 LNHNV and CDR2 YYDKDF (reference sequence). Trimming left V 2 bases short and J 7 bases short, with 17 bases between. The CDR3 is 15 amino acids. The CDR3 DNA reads TGTGCCACCAGCAGATCAGTCCCCAGAGCCAGTGAAGCTTTCTTT. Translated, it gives CATSRSVPRASEAFF.

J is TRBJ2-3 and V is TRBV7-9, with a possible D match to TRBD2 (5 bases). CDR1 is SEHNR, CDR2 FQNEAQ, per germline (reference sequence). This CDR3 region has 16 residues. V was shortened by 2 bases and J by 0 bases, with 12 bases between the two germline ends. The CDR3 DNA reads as TGTGCCAGCAGCTTATTACGGGGAACTAGCACAGATACGCAGTATTTT. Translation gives CASSLLRGTSTDTQYF.

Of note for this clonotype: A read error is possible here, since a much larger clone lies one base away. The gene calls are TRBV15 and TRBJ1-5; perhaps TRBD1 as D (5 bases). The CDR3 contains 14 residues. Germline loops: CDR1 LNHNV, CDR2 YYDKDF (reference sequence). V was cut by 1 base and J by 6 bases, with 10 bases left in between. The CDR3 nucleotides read TGTGCCACCAGCAGAGGTAGAGGGGTTCAGCCCCAGCATTTT. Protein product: CATSRGRGVQPQHF.

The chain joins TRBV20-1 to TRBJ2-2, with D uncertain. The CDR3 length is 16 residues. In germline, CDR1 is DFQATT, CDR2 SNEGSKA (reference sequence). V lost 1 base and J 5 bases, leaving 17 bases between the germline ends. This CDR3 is CSARGARHQITGELFF. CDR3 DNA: TGCAGTGCTAGAGGAGCCAGACATCAGATTACCGGGGAGCTGTTTTTT.

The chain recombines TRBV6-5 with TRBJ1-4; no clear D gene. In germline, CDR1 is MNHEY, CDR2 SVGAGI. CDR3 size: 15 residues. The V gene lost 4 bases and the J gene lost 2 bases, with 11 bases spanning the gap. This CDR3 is CASSSREGTNEKLFF. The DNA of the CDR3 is TGTGCCAGCAGTTCCCGGGAAGGGACTAATGAAAAACTGTTTTTT.

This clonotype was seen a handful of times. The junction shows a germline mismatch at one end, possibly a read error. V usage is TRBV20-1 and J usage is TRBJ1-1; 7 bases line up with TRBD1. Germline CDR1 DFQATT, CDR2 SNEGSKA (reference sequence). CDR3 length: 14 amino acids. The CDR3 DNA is TGCAGGGCTAACCTGGGACAGTTGAACACTGAAGCTTTCTTT. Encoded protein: CRANLGQLNTEAFF.

CDR3 residues: CASSRDRGRSWTF. CDR3 nucleotide sequence: TGTGCCAGCAGCCGAGACAGGGGGCGGTCCTGGACCTTC. V is TRBV5-4 and J is TRBJ1-2; 10 positions agree with TRBD1. This CDR3 is built from 13 residues. J was trimmed by 14 bases and V by 4 bases; bases with no gene match: 11. CDR1 SGHNT and CDR2 YYREEE come from the germline V gene (reference sequence).

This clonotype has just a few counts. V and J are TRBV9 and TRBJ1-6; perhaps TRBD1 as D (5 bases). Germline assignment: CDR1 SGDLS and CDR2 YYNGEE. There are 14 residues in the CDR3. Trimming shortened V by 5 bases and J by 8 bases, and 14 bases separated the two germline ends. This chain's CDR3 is CASSLKGVDSPLHF. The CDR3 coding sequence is TGTGCCAGCAGTTTAAAAGGGGTGGATTCACCCCTCCACTTT.

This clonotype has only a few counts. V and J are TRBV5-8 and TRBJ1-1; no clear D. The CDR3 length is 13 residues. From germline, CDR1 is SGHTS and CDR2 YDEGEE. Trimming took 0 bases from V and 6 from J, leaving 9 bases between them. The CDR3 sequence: CASSLGGPPEAFF. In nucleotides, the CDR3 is TGTGCCAGCAGCTTGGGTGGGCCACCTGAAGCTTTCTTT.

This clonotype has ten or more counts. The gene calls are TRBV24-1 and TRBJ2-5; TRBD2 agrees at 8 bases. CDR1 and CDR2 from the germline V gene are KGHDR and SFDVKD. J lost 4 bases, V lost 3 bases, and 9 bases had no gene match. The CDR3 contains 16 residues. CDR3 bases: TGTGCCACCAGTGATCAAGCGGGAGTGAGGGGAGAGACCCAGTACTTC. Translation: CATSDQAGVRGETQYF.

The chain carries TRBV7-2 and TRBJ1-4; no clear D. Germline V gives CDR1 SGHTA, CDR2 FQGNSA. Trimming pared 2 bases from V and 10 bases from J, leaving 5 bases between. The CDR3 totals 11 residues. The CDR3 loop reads CASSLNVKLFF. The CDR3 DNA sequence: TGTGCCAGCAGCTTAAACGTAAAACTGTTTTTT.

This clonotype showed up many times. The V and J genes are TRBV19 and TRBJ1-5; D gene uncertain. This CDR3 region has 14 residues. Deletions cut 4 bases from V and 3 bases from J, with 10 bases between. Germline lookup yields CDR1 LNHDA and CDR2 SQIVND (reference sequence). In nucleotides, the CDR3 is TGTGCCAGTAGTACAGGACGGATCAATCAGCCCCAGCATTTT. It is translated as CASSTGRINQPQHF. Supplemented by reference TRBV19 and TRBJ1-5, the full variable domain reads DGGITQSPKYLFRKEGQNVTLSCEQNLNHDAMYWYRQDPGQGLRLIYYSQIVNDFQKGDIAEGYSVSREKKESFPLTVTSAQKNPTAFYLCASSTGRINQPQHFGDGTRLSIL.

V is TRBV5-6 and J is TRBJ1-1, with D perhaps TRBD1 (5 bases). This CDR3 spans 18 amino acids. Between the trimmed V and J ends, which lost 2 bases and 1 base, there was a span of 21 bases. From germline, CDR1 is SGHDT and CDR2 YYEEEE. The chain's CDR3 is CASSFPGPLAGRNTEAFF. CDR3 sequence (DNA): TGTGCCAGCAGCTTCCCTGGCCCATTGGCAGGGAGGAACACTGAAGCTTTCTTT.

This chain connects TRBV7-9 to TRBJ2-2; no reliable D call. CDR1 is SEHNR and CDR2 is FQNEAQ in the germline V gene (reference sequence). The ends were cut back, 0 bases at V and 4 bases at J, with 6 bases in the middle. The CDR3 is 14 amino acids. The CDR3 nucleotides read TGTGCCAGCAGCTTAGCAGAAGCCACCGGGGAGCTGTTTTTT. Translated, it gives CASSLAEATGELFF.

CDR3 DNA sequence: TGTGCCATCAGTGAGTCACTAGCGGGATCACAAGAGACCCAGCATTTT. Its translation: CAISESLAGSQETQHF. The genes are TRBV10-3 and TRBJ1-5; D is ambiguous. CDR3 length equals 16 residues. The V end was cut by 0 bases, the J end by 11 bases, with 20 bases between. Germline values: CDR1 ENHRY, CDR2 SYGVKD.

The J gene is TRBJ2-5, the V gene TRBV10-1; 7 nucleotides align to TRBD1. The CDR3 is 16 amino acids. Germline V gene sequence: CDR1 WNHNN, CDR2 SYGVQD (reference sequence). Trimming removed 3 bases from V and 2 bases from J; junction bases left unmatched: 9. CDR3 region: CASSDYGTADQETQYF. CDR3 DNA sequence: TGCGCCAGCAGTGATTACGGGACAGCCGATCAAGAGACCCAGTACTTC.

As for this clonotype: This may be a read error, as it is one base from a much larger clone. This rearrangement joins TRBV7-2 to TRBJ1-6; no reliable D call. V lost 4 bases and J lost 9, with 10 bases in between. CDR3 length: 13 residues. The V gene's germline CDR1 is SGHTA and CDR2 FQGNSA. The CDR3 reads CASSSQMSSPLHF. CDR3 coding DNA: TGTGCCAGCAGCTCTCAGATGAGTTCACCCCTCCACTTT. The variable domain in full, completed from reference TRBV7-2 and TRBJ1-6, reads GAGVSQSPSNKVTEKGKDVELRCDPISGHTALYWYRQSLGQGLEFLIYFQGNSAPDKSGLPSDRFSAERTGGSVSTLTIQRTQQEDSAVYLCASSSQMSSPLHFGNGTRLTVT.